What follows describes a single T cell receptor beta chain. The antigen remains unidentified. This record comes from a study of metastatic and nonmetastatic thyroid tumors. About the study: The comparison covered peripheral blood and tumor or nodule tissue in malignant and benign thyroid patients. Study-wide findings and caveats: Significantly higher TCR beta diversity was reportedly seen in malignant thyroid tumors than benign nodules, in blood and tumor.

Study processing details: Across clinicopathological groups, CDR3 differences served as the basis for building a distant-metastasis classifier for papillary thyroid cancer. TCRdb reassembled clones from the PCR reads with MiXCR. V and J calls and clone size were set by TCRdb, not the authors. The sample includes 14,000 to 15,000 clones, 20% to 30% of them seen just once. V lost 6 bases and J lost 2; bases outside the gene matches: 10. CDR1 is DFQATT, CDR2 SNEGSKA, per germline (reference sequence). This CDR3 has 14 amino acids. Prior to thyroid surgery, none of the patients had received any treatment.

Sequencing was performed on tumor tissue. The TCR sequence derives from a female donor with papillary thyroid cancer or a benign thyroid nodule (not recorded which). Some clones in this sample may be carry-over from other donors' samples. The chain joins TRBV20-1 to TRBJ2-7; TRBD1 aligns across 7 bases. CDR3 nucleotide sequence: TGCAGTGCCCAGGGGGTACGAACAGCCTACGAGCAGTACTTC. Translating it yields CSAQGVRTAYEQYF.